This T cell receptor (beta chain) is drawn from a study of regulatory T cells in long-lasting Graves disease. General study findings and limits: Sample size was small, which may have lowered accuracy. Gene preferences differed: TRBV28, TRBJ1-2, TRBJ2-5 in persistent cases.

The sample holds many counts of this clonotype. What it binds is unknown. Time point in this sample: newly diagnosed GD, antithyroid drugs for less than 3 months. There was RNA extracted from PBMCs, and the TCR library was made from it. Diagnosis followed American Thyroid Association guidelines for Graves' disease. V lost 3 bases to trimming and J lost 4 bases, with 6 bases between them. The germline CDR1 and CDR2 sequences are SGHVS and FQNEAQ. The CDR3 length is 12 residues. Arm-PCR with iRepertoire HTBI primers amplified the CDR3 regions for these TCR beta libraries. Each CDR3 protein gets one entry after TCRdb re-called the multiplex PCR reads with MiXCR. The table records about 620,000 distinct CDR3 sequences, around 17% of them present only once. These data were also filed under a second study, of T cells in Graves' hyperthyroidism and ophthalmopathy.

The receptor was isolated from a woman in her 30s with Graves disease. The material sequenced was peripheral blood mononuclear cells (PBMCs), taken at new diagnosis, from a patient treated with antithyroid drugs. This sequence joins TRBV7-8 and TRBJ2-5; D is unresolved. The DNA of the CDR3 is TGTGCCAGCAGCTTCCTCGGAGAGACCCAGTACTTC. It encodes CASSFLGETQYF.